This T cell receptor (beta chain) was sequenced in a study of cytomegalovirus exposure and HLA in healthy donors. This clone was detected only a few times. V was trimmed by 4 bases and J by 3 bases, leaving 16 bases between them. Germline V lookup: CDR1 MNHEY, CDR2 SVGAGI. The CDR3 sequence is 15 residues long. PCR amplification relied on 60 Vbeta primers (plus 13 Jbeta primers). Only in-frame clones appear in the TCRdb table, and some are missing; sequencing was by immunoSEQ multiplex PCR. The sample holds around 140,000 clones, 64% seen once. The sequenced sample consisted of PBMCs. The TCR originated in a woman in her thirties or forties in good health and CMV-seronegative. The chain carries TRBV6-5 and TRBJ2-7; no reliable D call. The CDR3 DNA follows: TGTGCCAGCAGTTCAAACCCAGGAATTATCTACGAGCAGTACTTC. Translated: CASSSNPGIIYEQYF.